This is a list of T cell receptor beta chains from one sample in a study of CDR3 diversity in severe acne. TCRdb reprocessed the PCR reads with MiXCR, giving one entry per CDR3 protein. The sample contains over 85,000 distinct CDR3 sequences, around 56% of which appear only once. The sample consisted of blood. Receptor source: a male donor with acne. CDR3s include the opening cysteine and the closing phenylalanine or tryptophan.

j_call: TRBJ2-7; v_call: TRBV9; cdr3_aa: CASSGTSGYEQYF
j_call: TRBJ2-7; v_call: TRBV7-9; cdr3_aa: CASSPDPGHSAHYEQYF
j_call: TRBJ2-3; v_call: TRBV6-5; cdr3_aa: CASSPYILDTDTQYF
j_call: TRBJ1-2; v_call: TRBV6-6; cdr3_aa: CASQRGGTGGWDGYTF
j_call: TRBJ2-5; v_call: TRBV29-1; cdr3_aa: CSVELSQETQYF
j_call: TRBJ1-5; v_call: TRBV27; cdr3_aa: CASSGPGHGQPQHF
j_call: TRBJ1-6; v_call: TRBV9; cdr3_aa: CASSPSRGDNSPLHF
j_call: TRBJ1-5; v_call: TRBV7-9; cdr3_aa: CASSQGYNQPQHF
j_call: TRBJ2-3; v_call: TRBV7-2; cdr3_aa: CASSCLSGSSNTQYF
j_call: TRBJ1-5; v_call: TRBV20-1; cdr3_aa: CSARDSLLGQPNQPQHF
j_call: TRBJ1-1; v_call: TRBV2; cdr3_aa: CASAWGNTEAFF
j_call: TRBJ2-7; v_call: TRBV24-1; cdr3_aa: CATSDRRRGQGKNEQYF
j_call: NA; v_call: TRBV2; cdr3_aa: CASSGGRDDEQFF
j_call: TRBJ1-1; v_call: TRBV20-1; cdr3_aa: CSASEQGEWNTEAFF
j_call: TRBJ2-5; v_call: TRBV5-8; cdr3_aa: CASSLEGDMLAQYF
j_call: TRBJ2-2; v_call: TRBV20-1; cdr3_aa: CSAAGTSGELFF
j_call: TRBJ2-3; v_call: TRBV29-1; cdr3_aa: CSVAGTSGRDTQYF
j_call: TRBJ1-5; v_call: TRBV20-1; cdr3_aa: CSARGGPSNQPQHF
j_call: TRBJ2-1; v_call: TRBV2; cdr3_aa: CASSKGQGYDEQFF
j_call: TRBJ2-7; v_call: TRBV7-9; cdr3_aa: CASSPGRDEQYF
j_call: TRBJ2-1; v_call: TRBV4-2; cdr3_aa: CASSQDQLAGGRVFF
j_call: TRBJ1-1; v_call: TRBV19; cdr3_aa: CASSDRILNIEAFF
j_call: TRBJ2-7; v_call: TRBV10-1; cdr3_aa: CASSEIGTGELYF
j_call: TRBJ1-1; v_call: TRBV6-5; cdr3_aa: CASLGRGDTEAFF
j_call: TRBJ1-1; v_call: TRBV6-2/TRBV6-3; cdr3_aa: CASSYVTSDTEAFF
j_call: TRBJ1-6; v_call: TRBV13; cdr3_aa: CASSPRGRGNSPLHF
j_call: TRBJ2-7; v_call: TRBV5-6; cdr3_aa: CASTHRGRKYF
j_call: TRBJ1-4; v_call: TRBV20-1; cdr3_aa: CSARAAGQLNEKLLF
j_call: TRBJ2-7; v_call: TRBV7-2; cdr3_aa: CASSPSGGPEQYF
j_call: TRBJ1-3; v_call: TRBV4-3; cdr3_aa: CASSLEQGLGNTIYF
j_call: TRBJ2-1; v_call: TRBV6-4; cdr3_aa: CASSVAGANNEQFF
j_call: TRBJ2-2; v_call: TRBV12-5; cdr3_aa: CASGTGLAETNTGELFF
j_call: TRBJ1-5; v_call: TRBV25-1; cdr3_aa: CASSEMGSNQPQHF
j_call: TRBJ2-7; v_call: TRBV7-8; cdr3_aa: CASSQGRGFSYEQYF
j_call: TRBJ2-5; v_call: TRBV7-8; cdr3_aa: CASSPLGYLAEQETQYF
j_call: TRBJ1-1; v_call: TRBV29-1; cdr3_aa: CSADRGTNTEAFF
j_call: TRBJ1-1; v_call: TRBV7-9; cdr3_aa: CASSGGGPKPTEAFF
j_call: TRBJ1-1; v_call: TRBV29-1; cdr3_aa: CSVASDTEAFF
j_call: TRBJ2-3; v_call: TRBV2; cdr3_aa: CASFSGSYTDTQYF
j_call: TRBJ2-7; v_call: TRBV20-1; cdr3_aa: CSASGLAGILSSYEQYF
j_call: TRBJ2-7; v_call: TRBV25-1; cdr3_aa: CASSLLGGSYEQYF
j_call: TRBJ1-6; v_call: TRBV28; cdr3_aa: CASSLPSYNSPLHF
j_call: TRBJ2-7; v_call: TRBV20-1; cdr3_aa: CSASRAGTGGLQYF
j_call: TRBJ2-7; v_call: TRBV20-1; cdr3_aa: CSALGTGRTSYEQYF
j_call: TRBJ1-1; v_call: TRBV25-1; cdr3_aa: CASSEGVTEAFF
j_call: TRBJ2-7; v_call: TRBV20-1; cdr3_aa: CSASRAGTRGYEQYF
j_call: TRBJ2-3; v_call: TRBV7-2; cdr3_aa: CASSRRALTQRTGVDTQYF